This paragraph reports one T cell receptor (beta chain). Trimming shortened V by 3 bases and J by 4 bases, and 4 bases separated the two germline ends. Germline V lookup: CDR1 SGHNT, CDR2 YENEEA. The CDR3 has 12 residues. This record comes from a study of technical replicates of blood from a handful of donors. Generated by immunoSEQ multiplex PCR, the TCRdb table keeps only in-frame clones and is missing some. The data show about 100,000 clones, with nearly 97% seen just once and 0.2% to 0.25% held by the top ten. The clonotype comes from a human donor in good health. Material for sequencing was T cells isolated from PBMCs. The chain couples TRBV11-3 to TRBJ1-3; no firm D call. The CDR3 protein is CASSFRGNTIYF. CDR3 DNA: TGTGCCAGCAGCTTCAGGGGAAACACCATATATTTT. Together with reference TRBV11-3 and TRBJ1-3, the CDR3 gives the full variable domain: EAGVVQSPRYKIIEKKQPVAFWCNPISGHNTLYWYLQNLGQGPELLIRYENEEAVDDSQLPKDRFSAERLKGVDSTLKIQPAELGDSAVYLCASSFRGNTIYFGEGSWLTVV.